These 26 T cell receptor beta chains share one sample of origin, sequenced in a study of naive and memory T cell subsets. Two oligonucleotides, mixed equimolar, formed the beta constant-region primer covering TRBC1 and TRBC2. TCRdb re-derived calls from the UMI-ligation and nested PCR reads in MiXCR, one entry per CDR3 protein. The table has roughly 140,000 distinct CDR3 sequences, more than 15% seen once. Sequences were obtained from naive CD4+ T cells from blood. Receptor source: a human donor in good health.

The gene calls are TRBV5-1 and TRBJ2-3; perhaps D is TRBD1 or TRBD2 (5 bases each). V was pared by 4 bases and J by 3 bases, with 9 bases between. CDR1 and CDR2 from the germline V gene are SGHRS and YFSETQ. This CDR3 is 13 amino acids long. The CDR3 region has the DNA TGCGCCAGCAGCGGGGGAATGACAGATACGCAGTATTTT. It is translated as CASSGGMTDTQYF.

The gene calls are TRBV6-1 and TRBJ2-5; D remains unclear. The CDR3 is made up of 15 amino acids. CDR1 is MNHNS, CDR2 SASEGT, per germline. Trimming pared 6 bases from V and 5 bases from J, leaving 19 bases between. CDR3 sequence (DNA): TGTGCCAGCAGGTGGGCCGTCGGGTCAAGGGAGACCCAGTACTTC. Residues: CASRWAVGSRETQYF.

V is TRBV4-1 and J is TRBJ2-1; TRBD2 agrees at 10 bases. This CDR3 comprises 17 residues. Germline CDR1 reads MGHRA; CDR2 reads YSYEKL. Trimming cost V 4 bases and J 5 bases; bases outside gene matches: 11. The DNA for the CDR3 is TGCGCCAGCAGCCGCATTACCGGGACTAGCGTCGACAATGAGCAGTTCTTC. Protein sequence: CASSRITGTSVDNEQFF.

The J gene is TRBJ2-5, the V gene TRBV6-6; 12 positions agree with TRBD2. Germline CDR1 MNHNY, CDR2 SVGAGI (reference sequence). Trimming at V came to 4 bases and at J to 3 bases, leaving 3 bases not matched to a gene. CDR3 length: 15 amino acids. The DNA for the CDR3 is TGTGCCAGCAGTTCCCGGACTAGCGGGAAAGAGACCCAGTACTTC. Protein: CASSSRTSGKETQYF.

This clonotype was counted only a few times. The CDR3: CASSYSGGTYEQYF. The CDR3 region has the DNA TGTGCCAGCAGTTACTCGGGAGGAACCTACGAGCAGTACTTC. The chain couples TRBV6-5 to TRBJ2-7; perhaps TRBD2 as D (6 bases). The CDR3 covers 14 residues. Deletions cut 0 bases from V and 2 bases from J, with 8 bases between. Germline lookup yields CDR1 MNHEY and CDR2 SVGAGI.

This clonotype was seen only a few times. The chain is built from TRBV12-3 or TRBV12-4 and TRBJ2-7; TRBD2 matches 9 bases. V lost 8 bases and J lost 6; bases outside the gene matches: 11. The CDR3 has 14 residues. As DNA, the CDR3 is TGTGCCAGCGGACCGCGGGGGGGCGCGTCCGAGCAGTACTTC. It specifies CASGPRGGASEQYF.

This clonotype was observed a few times. This chain links TRBV3-1 with TRBJ1-1, with unresolved D. This CDR3 is built from 16 residues. From germline, CDR1 is LGHDT and CDR2 YNNKEL (reference sequence). Trimming took 4 bases from V and 1 from J, leaving 16 bases between them. The CDR3 protein is CASSRAAGGGNTEAFF. The CDR3 DNA is TGTGCCAGCAGCCGGGCCGCAGGAGGTGGGAACACTGAAGCTTTCTTT.

The chain uses TRBV20-1 and TRBJ1-3; possibly TRBD1 for D (5 bases). The germline V gene encodes CDR1 DFQATT and CDR2 SNEGSKA (reference sequence). The CDR3 runs 14 residues. Between the trimmed V and J ends, which lost 3 bases and 0 bases, there was a span of 9 bases. CDR3 nucleotides: TGCAGTGCTAGCGCGGGGCACTCTGGAAACACCATATATTTT. Its translation: CSASAGHSGNTIYF.

This clonotype has more than one count but fewer than ten. V and J are TRBV5-1 and TRBJ2-1; a weak D match, TRBD2 (5 bases). Germline CDR1 is SGHRS and CDR2 is YFSETQ. V was trimmed by 6 bases and J by 9 bases, leaving 10 bases between them. The CDR3 length is 11 residues. CDR3 in amino acids: CASMDGGEQFF. CDR3 sequence (DNA): TGCGCCAGCATGGACGGAGGTGAGCAGTTCTTC.

This clonotype has just a few counts. V is TRBV29-1 and J is TRBJ2-4; weak D call: TRBD2 (6 bases). This CDR3 is 14 amino acids long. With 2 bases removed from V and 1 base from J, the gap between germline ends came to 9 bases. Germline V gene data show CDR1 as SQVTM and CDR2 as ANQGSEA. Here the CDR3 DNA reads TGCAGCGTTGAAATGGGACTCGCCAAAAACATTCAGTACTTC. This encodes CSVEMGLAKNIQYF.

Only a few counts were recorded for this clonotype. V gene TRBV4-2 combines with J gene TRBJ2-3, with 12 bases matching TRBD2. The CDR3 extends over 17 amino acids. Trimming removed 0 bases from V and 6 bases from J; junction bases left unmatched: 7. Germline loops: CDR1 LGHNA, CDR2 YNFKEQ. The CDR3 reads CASSQERLAGGPDTQYF. In nucleotides, the CDR3 is TGTGCCAGCAGCCAAGAAAGGCTAGCGGGAGGGCCCGATACGCAGTATTTT.

The gene calls are TRBV20-1 and TRBJ2-7, with TRBD2 as a possible D gene (6 bases). This CDR3 has 13 residues. V was trimmed by 4 bases and J by 2 bases, leaving 12 bases between them. CDR1 DFQATT and CDR2 SNEGSKA come from the germline V gene (reference sequence). In DNA form, the CDR3 reads TGCAGTGCTATCGGGACTCCCACCTACGAGCAGTACTTC. Translation: CSAIGTPTYEQYF.

About this clonotype: A read error may produce the germline difference seen at one junction end. This rearrangement joins TRBV19 to TRBJ2-7, with TRBD2 matching over 7 bases. Germline loops: CDR1 LNHDA, CDR2 SQIVND (reference sequence). The CDR3 contains 14 residues. The CDR3 nucleotides read TGTGCCAGTAGCGAGGGGAGGGCCTCCTCCGAGCAGTACTTC. Translated, it gives CASSEGRASSEQYF. Variable domain in full (rest from reference TRBV19 and TRBJ2-7): DGGITQSPKYLFRKEGQNVTLSCEQNLNHDAMYWYRQDPGQGLRLIYYSQIVNDFQKGDIAEGYSVSREKKESFPLTVTSAQKNPTAFYLCASSEGRASSEQYFGPGTRLTVT.

The table lists this clonotype with many counts. The rearrangement uses TRBV7-3 and TRBJ1-2, with 9 bases fitting TRBD1. This CDR3 spans 15 amino acids. After removal of 6 bases from V and 4 bases from J, the junction contained 9 bases not matched to a gene. The germline CDR1 and CDR2 sequences are SGHTA and FQGTGA. The CDR3 region is CASSTGQGNRYGYTF. Here the CDR3 DNA reads TGTGCCAGCAGTACGGGACAGGGAAATCGCTATGGCTACACCTTC.

The chain carries TRBV4-1 and TRBJ2-5; D is undetermined. Trimming removed 2 bases at V and 5 bases at J, with 9 bases between. This CDR3 region has 13 residues. Per the germline V gene, CDR1 is MGHRA and CDR2 is YSYEKL. The CDR3: CASSQIVGETQYF. The CDR3 DNA is TGCGCCAGCAGCCAAATAGTGGGGGAGACCCAGTACTTC.

In its sample, this clonotype was seen a few times. V is TRBV20-1 and J is TRBJ2-3, with 7 bases that match TRBD2. V lost 6 bases and J lost 3; bases outside the gene matches: 12. The CDR3 runs 15 residues. Per the germline V gene, CDR1 is DFQATT and CDR2 is SNEGSKA (reference sequence). DNA for the CDR3: TGCAGTGCAAGTAATTATCGGGAGGTAACAGATACGCAGTATTTT. This translates into CSASNYREVTDTQYF.

V gene TRBV10-3 combines with J gene TRBJ2-3, with a possible D match to TRBD1 (6 bases). Trimming cost V 8 bases and J 4 bases, with 13 bases left between them. The CDR3 totals 13 residues. The germline V gene has CDR1 ENHRY and CDR2 SYGVKD. The CDR3 DNA sequence: TGTGCCATCCGACTGACAGGTCCAGATACGCAGTATTTT. Its protein product is CAIRLTGPDTQYF.

This rearrangement joins TRBV20-1 to TRBJ1-4; a weak D match, TRBD1 (6 bases). The CDR3 length is 12 residues. V was pared by 3 bases and J by 5 bases, with 7 bases between. Germline CDR1 reads DFQATT; CDR2 reads SNEGSKA (reference sequence). In nucleotides, the CDR3 is TGCAGTGCTAGCGACAGGAATGAAAAACTGTTTTTT. Protein product: CSASDRNEKLFF.

This clonotype was seen more than once but under ten times. The chain employs TRBV6-6 and TRBJ2-6; 8 bases match TRBD1. V gave up 6 bases and J gave up 0 bases; unmatched junction bases: 13. The CDR3 runs to 19 residues. The germline gives CDR1 MNHNY, CDR2 SVGAGI (reference sequence). CDR3 DNA: TGTGCCAGCAGACCAACTACCGGGACAGGCCGCTCTGGGGCCAACGTCCTGACTTTC. Amino acids: CASRPTTGTGRSGANVLTF.

V is TRBV6-2 or TRBV6-3 and J is TRBJ1-1, with 7 nucleotides matching TRBD1. The CDR3 is 13 residues long. V was pared by 4 bases and J by 10 bases, with 9 bases of the junction left unmatched. Germline CDR1 and CDR2: MNHEY and SVGEGT. CDR3 DNA sequence: TGTGCCAGCAGTTTAACAGGGGCGCGAGGAGCTTTCTTT. It yields the protein CASSLTGARGAFF.

This clonotype was seen a handful of times. The chain couples TRBV7-9 to TRBJ2-1; D tentatively reads TRBD1 or TRBD2 (6 bases each). In germline, CDR1 is SEHNR, CDR2 FQNEAQ (reference sequence). V shed 1 base and J shed 9 bases, with 13 bases lying between them. CDR3 length: 14 residues. The CDR3 here is CASSLGIWGAEQFF. CDR3 bases: TGTGCCAGCAGCTTAGGTATTTGGGGGGCTGAGCAGTTCTTC. The full variable domain, rest sourced from reference TRBV7-9 and TRBJ2-1, is DTGVSQNPRHKITKRGQNVTFRCDPISEHNRLYWYRQTLGQGPEFLTYFQNEAQLEKSRLLSDRFSAERPKGSFSTLEIQRTEQGDSAMYLCASSLGIWGAEQFFGPGTRLTVL.

The chain uses TRBV27 and TRBJ1-4; D is ambiguous. CDR3 size: 17 residues. Trimming removed 5 bases from V and 8 bases from J, with 24 bases in between. Looked up from germline, CDR1 is MNHEY and CDR2 is SMNVEV (reference sequence). The CDR3 sequence is CASSPLYTGRLGEKLFF. The CDR3 coding sequence is TGTGCCAGCAGTCCTTTATACACGGGGAGGTTGGGGGAAAAACTGTTTTTT.

This clonotype was seen a few times. The CDR3 nucleotides read TGTGCCAGCACCGGGTTGGACGGGAGAAAGGTGTATTTT. It specifies CASTGLDGRKVYF. The V and J genes are TRBV27 and TRBJ2-3, with TRBD2 as a possible D gene (6 bases). The V gene's germline CDR1 is MNHEY and CDR2 SMNVEV (reference sequence). Trimming stripped 7 bases from V and 14 bases from J, with 22 bases between. The CDR3 contains 13 residues.

In this sample, this clonotype turned up a few times. This chain joins TRBV7-2 and TRBJ2-1; possible D gene TRBD2, 6 bases. V lost 3 bases and J 1 base, leaving 13 bases between the germline ends. This CDR3 is 16 amino acids long. Germline assignment: CDR1 SGHTA and CDR2 FQGNSA. CDR3 protein: CASSFGGSKSYNEQFF. The CDR3 DNA reads as TGTGCCAGCAGCTTTGGGGGGAGCAAATCCTACAATGAGCAGTTCTTC.

The rearrangement uses TRBV20-1 and TRBJ2-1, with 7 bases matching TRBD1. V lost 2 bases to trimming and J lost 4 bases; unmatched junction nucleotides: 2. The CDR3 runs 13 residues. CDR1 is DFQATT, CDR2 SNEGSKA, per germline (reference sequence). This CDR3 is CSARTGVYNEQFF. Here the CDR3 DNA reads TGCAGTGCTAGAACAGGGGTGTACAATGAGCAGTTCTTC.

This clonotype appeared many times. CDR3 loop: CSVTQAGSTDTQYF. The CDR3 DNA sequence: TGCAGCGTTACTCAAGCGGGAAGCACAGATACGCAGTATTTT. This chain uses TRBV29-1 with TRBJ2-3; 7 nucleotides match TRBD2. The CDR3 totals 14 residues. Trimming at V came to 5 bases and at J to 0 bases, leaving 5 bases not matched to a gene. Germline loops: CDR1 SQVTM, CDR2 ANQGSEA.